This T cell receptor (beta chain) was recovered during a study of cytomegalovirus exposure and HLA in healthy donors. Study at large: Around 85 million unique TCR sequences came from HLA-typed donors in an early release. Study-level results: Clonal expansion, a later analysis showed, was greater in HLA-associated TCR beta chains than in equally common others.

For this clone: What it binds is not known.

PCR amplification relied on 60 Vbeta primers (plus 13 Jbeta primers). The data were produced by immunoSEQ multiplex PCR, yet TCRdb's version contains in-frame clones alone and is incomplete. Of around 190,000 clones listed, approximately 90% were seen once; the top ten hold around 0.98%. The sequencing input was PBMCs. This sequence was found in a boy under 10 years old in good health and CMV-seronegative.

CDR3 sequence: CASARGDPNTGELFF. The CDR3 bases are TGTGCCAGCGCCCGGGGGGACCCGAACACCGGGGAGCTGTTTTTT. The J gene is TRBJ2-2, the V gene TRBV7-8; 7 bases fit TRBD2. This CDR3 has 15 residues. V shed 8 bases and J 0 bases; nucleotides not matched to a gene: 6. The V gene's germline CDR1 is SGHVS and CDR2 FQNEAQ.